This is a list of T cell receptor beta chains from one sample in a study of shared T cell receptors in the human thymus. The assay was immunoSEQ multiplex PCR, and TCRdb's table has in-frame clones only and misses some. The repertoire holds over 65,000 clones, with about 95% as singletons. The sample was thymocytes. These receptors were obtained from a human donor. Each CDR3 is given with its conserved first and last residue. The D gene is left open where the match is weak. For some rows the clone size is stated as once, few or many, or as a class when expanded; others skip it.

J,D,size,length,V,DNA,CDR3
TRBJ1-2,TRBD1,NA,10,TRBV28,TGTGCCAGCAGTGGGGGACAGGCGGTCTTC,CASSGGQAVF
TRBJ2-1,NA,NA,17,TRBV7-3,TGTGCCAGCAGACATGACTTCGGGGAGGATCAGGACCAGAGGGAGTTCTTC,CASRHDFGEDQDQREFF
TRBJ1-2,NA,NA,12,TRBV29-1,TGCAGCGTTGTTGGCCTTAACTATGGCTACACCTTC,CSVVGLNYGYTF
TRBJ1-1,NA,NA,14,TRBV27,TGTGCCAGCAGTTTCCGATCAGAACCCGGCGAAGCTTTCTTT,CASSFRSEPGEAFF
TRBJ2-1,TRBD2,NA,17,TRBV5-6,TGTGCCAGCAGCTTGGCCCTAGCGGGGGGGCTCTACAATGAGCAGTTCTTC,CASSLALAGGLYNEQFF
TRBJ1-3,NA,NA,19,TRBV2,TGTGCCAGCAGTGAAGGCGGTCAGTCGGGGCTGCGGGGGGGAAACACCATATATTTT,CASSEGGQSGLRGGNTIYF
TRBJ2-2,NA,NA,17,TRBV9,TGTGCCAGCAGCCCAAGACCAGGACAGCCGAACACCGGGGAGCTGTTTTTT,CASSPRPGQPNTGELFF
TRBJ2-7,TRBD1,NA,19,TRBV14,TGTGCCAGCAGCCAAGATCCAAAGACACCGACAGGGCCCTCCTACGAGCAGTACTTC,CASSQDPKTPTGPSYEQYF
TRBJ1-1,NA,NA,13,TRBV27,TGTGCCAGCAGTTTGAGGGTTGCCACTGAAGCTTTCTTT,CASSLRVATEAFF
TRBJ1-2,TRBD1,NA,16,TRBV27,TGTGCCAGCAGTCTCGGACAGGGCCTACTAGGGTATGGCTACACCTTC,CASSLGQGLLGYGYTF
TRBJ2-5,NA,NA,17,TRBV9,TGTGCCAGCAGCGGAACCAGGGACGGGGAGAAACAAGAGACCCAGTACTTC,CASSGTRDGEKQETQYF
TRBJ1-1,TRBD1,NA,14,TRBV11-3,TGTGCCAGCAGCCCGGGACAGGGGAGCACTGAAGCTTTCTTT,CASSPGQGSTEAFF
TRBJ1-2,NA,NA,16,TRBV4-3,TGCGCCAGCAGCCAAGTAGGTGGAGGACCTTCCTATGGCCACACCTTC,CASSQVGGGPSYGHTF
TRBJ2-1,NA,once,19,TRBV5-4,TGTGCCAGCAGTGAGATGCAGCGGACCGACCCCAGACCCTACAATGAGCAGTTCTTC,CASSEMQRTDPRPYNEQFF
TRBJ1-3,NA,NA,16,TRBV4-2,TGTGCCAGCAGCCGTCTCGACAGCTACTCTGGAAACACCATATATTTT,CASSRLDSYSGNTIYF
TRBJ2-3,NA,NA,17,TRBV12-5,TGTGCTAGTGGTTCACACGATACAGGGCGCAGCACAGATACGCAGTATTTT,CASGSHDTGRSTDTQYF
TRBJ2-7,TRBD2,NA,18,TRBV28,TGTGCCAGCAGTTTAAGCCTAGCGGGGGGTCGATACTCCTACGAGCAGTACTTC,CASSLSLAGGRYSYEQYF
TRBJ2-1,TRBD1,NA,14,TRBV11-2,TGTGCCAGCACCGCGGGACAGGTTTCCAATGAGCAGTTCTTC,CASTAGQVSNEQFF
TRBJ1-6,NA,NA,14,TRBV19,TGTGCCAGTAGCCTTGGACGTAGTTCTTCACCCCTCCACTTT,CASSLGRSSSPLHF
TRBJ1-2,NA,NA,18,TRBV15,TGTGCCACCAGCAGACCAAACAAGAGACAAGGCTTGGGGTATGGCTACACCTTC,CATSRPNKRQGLGYGYTF
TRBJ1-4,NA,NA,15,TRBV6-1,TGTGCCAGCAGGGTTAGGAGGAAGGAGGATGAAAAACTGTTTTTT,CASRVRRKEDEKLFF
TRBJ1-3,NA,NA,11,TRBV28,TGTGCCAGCAGTTTTCGAAACACCATATATTTT,CASSFRNTIYF
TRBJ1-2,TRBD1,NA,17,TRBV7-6,TGTGCCAGCAGCTGGGGCCGGGACAGGGGGCATATGGAGGGCTACACCTTC,CASSWGRDRGHMEGYTF
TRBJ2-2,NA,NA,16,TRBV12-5,TGTGCTAGTGTCACCCCGGGGATCCCAGGGGCCGGGGAGCTGTTTTTT,CASVTPGIPGAGELFF